These 23 T cell receptor beta chains were sequenced from one sample in a study of cytomegalovirus exposure and HLA in healthy donors. This PCR relied on a set of 60 Vbeta primers and 13 Jbeta primers. The protocol was immunoSEQ multiplex PCR, while the TCRdb copy is restricted to in-frame clones and leaves out a portion. This sample carries around 280,000 clones, roughly 90% of them seen once, and the ten largest clones take more than 2%. Sequencing used PBMCs. The receptors shown here come from a woman between 18 and 29 years old in good health and CMV-seronegative.

CDR3: CASSQEPVTGDEAFF. The CDR3 bases are TGCGCCAGCAGCCAAGAGCCCGTAACAGGGGACGAAGCTTTCTTT. The genes are TRBV4-1 and TRBJ1-1, with 7 bases lining up with TRBD1. Germline CDR1 MGHRA, CDR2 YSYEKL. The CDR3 sequence is 15 residues long. The V gene end was trimmed by 0 bases and the J gene end by 8 bases; junction bases not matched to a gene: 9.

In this sample, this clone turned up a few times. CDR3 nucleotides: TGTGCCATCAGTGGGGGGTCGAGAGGGGGTTTGGCTAACTATGGCTACACCTTC. Its translation: CAISGGSRGGLANYGYTF. The V and J genes are TRBV10-3 and TRBJ1-2; a weak D match, TRBD1 (6 bases). This CDR3 is built from 18 residues. Trimming left V 4 bases short and J 0 bases short, with 21 bases between. Germline-derived CDR1 and CDR2 are ENHRY and SYGVKD.

J is TRBJ2-1 and V is TRBV9; 7 bases line up with TRBD2. In germline, CDR1 is SGDLS, CDR2 YYNGEE. V gave up 4 bases and J gave up 4 bases; unmatched junction bases: 8. CDR3 size: 15 residues. CDR3 amino acids: CASSSGTSEYNEQFF. The CDR3 DNA reads as TGTGCCAGCAGCTCCGGCACTAGCGAATACAATGAGCAGTTCTTC.

The rearrangement uses TRBV25-1 and TRBJ1-4, with D perhaps matching TRBD1 (6 bases). The ends were cut back, 5 bases at V and 7 bases at J, with 14 bases in the middle. Per the germline V gene, CDR1 is MGHDK and CDR2 is SYGVNS. The CDR3 is made up of 14 amino acids. CDR3 sequence (DNA): TGTGCCAGCAGTAGGGGGACGGGCAGTGAAAAACTGTTTTTT. This codes for CASSRGTGSEKLFF.

The chain joins TRBV10-3 to TRBJ2-7, with 7 bases lining up with TRBD2. Germline CDR1 and CDR2: ENHRY and SYGVKD. V lost 0 bases to trimming and J lost 1 base; unmatched junction nucleotides: 0. The CDR3 loop spans 14 amino acids. CDR3 loop: CAISESGLSYEQYF. CDR3 in DNA: TGTGCCATCAGTGAGTCGGGACTATCCTACGAGCAGTACTTC.

The genes are TRBV14 and TRBJ1-2, with no clear D. Between the trimmed V and J ends, which lost 2 bases and 4 bases, there was a span of 5 bases. Germline V lookup: CDR1 SGHDN, CDR2 FVKESK. The CDR3 is 12 residues long. The CDR3 DNA sequence: TGTGCCAGCAGCCAACTCCCCTATGGCTACACCTTC. Amino acids: CASSQLPYGYTF.

A single count supports this clone. The chain employs TRBV2 and TRBJ2-5; unclear D gene. V lost 9 bases, J lost 1 base, and 15 bases lay in between. The CDR3 is 14 residues long. Looked up from germline, CDR1 is SNHLY and CDR2 is FYNNEI. CDR3 sequence: CASWAYEFQETQYF. The DNA for the CDR3 is TGTGCCAGTTGGGCGTATGAATTCCAAGAGACCCAGTACTTC. Full variable domain (outside the CDR3, taken from reference TRBV2 and TRBJ2-5): EPEVTQTPSHQVTQMGQEVILRCVPISNHLYFYWYRQILGQKVEFLVSFYNNEISEKSEIFDDQFSVERPDGSNFTLKIRSTKLEDSAMYFCASWAYEFQETQYFGPGTRLLVL.

The rearrangement links TRBV5-6 to TRBJ1-1; D unclear. V gave up 5 bases and J gave up 5 bases, with 19 bases separating them. Germline V gives CDR1 SGHDT, CDR2 YYEEEE. CDR3 length: 15 residues. CDR3 residues: CASSKRTTIGTEAFF. CDR3 nucleotide sequence: TGTGCCAGCAGTAAGAGGACGACTATAGGGACTGAAGCTTTCTTT.

The rearrangement uses TRBV9 and TRBJ1-3, with D tentatively TRBD1 (6 bases). Germline V gene data show CDR1 as SGDLS and CDR2 as YYNGEE. The ends were cut back, 4 bases at V and 6 bases at J, with 11 bases in the middle. The CDR3 has 13 residues. DNA of the CDR3: TGTGCCAGCAGCCCTCAGGGGCCAAACACCATATATTTT. Protein sequence: CASSPQGPNTIYF.

The gene calls are TRBV18 and TRBJ2-6; 9 bases are shared with TRBD1. CDR1 is KGHSH and CDR2 is LQKENI in the germline V gene. The junction had 13 bases not matched to a gene; V was cut back by 6 bases and J by 1 base. This CDR3 has 19 residues. The CDR3 DNA reads TGTGCCAGCTCCCCGTACACCGGGACAGGGAAATCTGGGGCCAACGTCCTGACTTTC. Amino acid sequence: CASSPYTGTGKSGANVLTF.

The V gene is TRBV18, the J gene TRBJ2-2; no clear D. The CDR3 is 12 residues long. Trimming took 8 bases from V and 2 from J, leaving 6 bases between them. Germline V gene lookup returns CDR1 KGHSH and CDR2 LQKENI. Written as DNA, the CDR3 is TGTGCCAGCCCTACCAACACCGGGGAGCTGTTTTTT. Translated, it gives CASPTNTGELFF.

To note about this clone: At the DNA level, this CDR3 is encoded by other sequences in the same sample as well. The chain couples TRBV5-1 to TRBJ2-5; D is ambiguous. Trimming stripped 0 bases from V and 2 bases from J, with 8 bases between. The CDR3 runs 14 residues. Germline V gives CDR1 SGHRS, CDR2 YFSETQ. CDR3 loop: CASSLGQIQETQYF. CDR3 coding DNA: TGCGCCAGCAGCTTGGGTCAAATTCAAGAGACCCAGTACTTC.

The gene calls are TRBV5-1 and TRBJ2-1; TRBD2 matches 15 bases. Unmatched junction bases numbered 13, after V lost 5 bases and J lost 10 bases. In germline, CDR1 is SGHRS, CDR2 YFSETQ. This CDR3 comprises 17 residues. CDR3 loop: CASSLLGLAGGEGEQFF. For the CDR3, the DNA is TGCGCCAGCAGTCTGTTGGGACTAGCGGGGGGCGAGGGAGAGCAGTTCTTC.

CDR3 protein: CASSSPGSGTFYEQYF. CDR3 DNA sequence: TGTGCCAGCAGCTCCCCGGGTAGCGGGACTTTCTACGAGCAGTACTTC. The chain employs TRBV11-2 and TRBJ2-7; 8 nucleotides align to TRBD2. CDR3 length: 16 residues. V shed 4 bases and J 3 bases; nucleotides not matched to a gene: 11. From germline, CDR1 is SGHAT and CDR2 FQNNGV. The entire variable domain, with the rest obtained from reference TRBV11-2 and TRBJ2-7, is as follows: EAGVAQSPRYKIIEKRQSVAFWCNPISGHATLYWYQQILGQGPKLLIQFQNNGVVDDSQLPKDRFSAERLKGVDSTLKIQPAKLEDSAVYLCASSSPGSGTFYEQYFGPGTRLTVT.

This chain joins TRBV6-1 and TRBJ2-3, with unresolved D. This CDR3 contains 15 residues. Trimming removed 4 bases at V and 0 bases at J, with 11 bases between. Germline CDR1 and CDR2: MNHNS and SASEGT. CDR3 nucleotides: TGTGCCAGCAGTGTTCTAGGCCCTAGCACAGATACGCAGTATTTT. This gives the protein CASSVLGPSTDTQYF.

This chain joins TRBV10-3 and TRBJ2-3; D is ambiguous. V lost 2 bases to trimming and J lost 0 bases, with 6 bases between them. The CDR3 totals 14 residues. Germline V gene data show CDR1 as ENHRY and CDR2 as SYGVKD. The CDR3 DNA reads as TGTGCCATCAGTGAGAAGCGAAGCACAGATACGCAGTATTTT. Translation gives CAISEKRSTDTQYF.

This chain connects TRBV29-1 to TRBJ2-2; 12 bases are a match to TRBD2. This CDR3 is built from 15 residues. Germline V gene data show CDR1 as SQVTM and CDR2 as ANQGSEA. Losses at the gene ends were 2 bases for V and 6 bases for J; bases not matched to a gene: 4. CDR3 in amino acids: CSVETSGGLSGELFF. The CDR3 DNA reads as TGCAGCGTTGAAACTAGCGGGGGGTTATCCGGGGAGCTGTTTTTT.

This clone was detected once. This chain's CDR3 is CASSLARLGGTEAFF. The CDR3 nucleotides read TGTGCCAGCAGCTTAGCGCGTTTGGGAGGCACTGAAGCTTTCTTT. The chain combines TRBV7-2 with TRBJ1-1; D not resolved. Deletions cut 0 bases from V and 4 bases from J, with 12 bases between. In germline, CDR1 is SGHTA, CDR2 FQGNSA. CDR3 size: 15 residues.

This sequence joins TRBV9 and TRBJ2-1; 9 bases agree with TRBD1. With 0 bases clipped from V and 6 bases from J, the junction kept 7 bases outside the gene matches. Germline V lookup: CDR1 SGDLS, CDR2 YYNGEE. This CDR3 has 16 residues. Written as DNA, the CDR3 is TGTGCCAGCAGCGTAGTGGGACAGGGAAGCCTCAATGAGCAGTTCTTC. Translated, it gives CASSVVGQGSLNEQFF.

The V and J genes are TRBV6-6 and TRBJ1-5; 9 bases line up with TRBD1. Germline V gene sequence: CDR1 MNHNY, CDR2 SVGAGI (reference sequence). J lost 5 bases, V lost 4 bases, and 3 bases had no gene match. The CDR3 sequence is 14 residues long. CDR3 nucleotide sequence: TGTGCCAGCAGTTCGGGACAGGGCTATCAGCCCCAGCATTTT. Its translation is CASSSGQGYQPQHF.

On this clone: At the DNA level, this CDR3 is encoded by other sequences in the same sample as well. This chain connects TRBV5-1 to TRBJ2-5; 10 nucleotides line up with TRBD2. The V gene end was trimmed by 4 bases and the J gene end by 3 bases; junction bases not matched to a gene: 3. CDR3 length equals 14 residues. Germline V gene sequence: CDR1 SGHRS, CDR2 YFSETQ. DNA for the CDR3: TGCGCCAGCAGCCCAGGACTAGCGGAAGAGACCCAGTACTTC. Its protein is CASSPGLAEETQYF.

The V and J genes are TRBV13 and TRBJ2-5; possibly TRBD2 for D (5 bases). This CDR3 region has 15 residues. V lost 1 base to trimming and J lost 5 bases, with 14 bases between them. The germline gives CDR1 PRHDT, CDR2 FYEKMQ (reference sequence). CDR3 sequence (DNA): TGTGCCAGCAGCTTAGTGGCCCGGGGTTGGGAGACCCAGTACTTC. Its translation: CASSLVARGWETQYF.

The V gene is TRBV5-4, the J gene TRBJ1-1, with D possibly TRBD1 on 5 matching bases. V shed 5 bases and J shed 1 base, with 9 bases lying between them. The CDR3 is 13 amino acids. Germline assignment: CDR1 SGHNT and CDR2 YYREEE (reference sequence). DNA of the CDR3: TGTGCCAGCAGGAAGACAGAGAACACTGAAGCTTTCTTT. Protein product: CASRKTENTEAFF.